This paragraph reports one TCR beta chain. As yet, its antigen is unknown. The data were produced by immunoSEQ multiplex PCR, yet TCRdb's version contains in-frame clones alone and is incomplete. The sample records fewer than 20,000 clones, about four fifths being singletons. This sample is drawn from a study of OX40 agonist ivuxolimab in advanced cancers. Across the whole study: The mean age was roughly 60 years, ranging from 23 to 79, with approximately 85% of participants male. Participants could have had prior anti-PD-1, anti-PD-L1 or anti-CTLA-4 therapy, and approximately 40% had some. Broader study findings: Clones of CD4+ and CD8+ blood T cells grew by week 6 at doses of 0.1 to 3.0 mg/kg.

Exclusion applied to patients with autoimmune disease history or systemic immunosuppression. This clonotype was obtained from an adult with an advanced solid tumor such as melanoma, head and neck, liver or kidney cancer. The material was CD4+ or CD8+ T cells sorted from blood, obtained in a trial of the OX40 agonist ivuxolimab.

The CDR3 region is CASSPIGQGRTEAFF. DNA of the CDR3: TGCGCCAGCAGCCCTATAGGACAGGGGAGGACTGAAGCTTTCTTT. The rearrangement links TRBV4-3 to TRBJ1-1; 9 nucleotides match TRBD1. Trimming took 4 bases from V and 5 from J; bases not matched to a gene: 8. CDR3 length equals 15 residues. The germline V gene encodes CDR1 LGHNA and CDR2 YSLEER.